A selection of T cell receptor beta chains follows, all from one sample in a study of CD8 T cells in Susac syndrome. TCRdb reprocessed the immunoSEQ multiplex PCR reads via MiXCR and lists one record per CDR3 protein. The data show 100,000 or so distinct CDR3 sequences, with over 90% seen just once and over 0.12% held by the top ten. Sequencing input: CD4+ T cells from PBMCs. Receptors were obtained from a human donor in good health. Each CDR3 is given with its conserved first and last residue. The D gene is left open where the match is weak. Clone sizes are given selectively: once, few, many, or a class where the clone is expanded.

J gene | clone size | V gene | D gene | CDR3 protein | CDR3 DNA
TRBJ2-1 | - | TRBV14 | - | CASSQDPVSSYNEQFF | TGTGCCAGCAGCCAAGATCCGGTTAGCTCCTACAATGAGCAGTTCTTC
TRBJ2-7 | few | TRBV12-3/TRBV12-4 | - | CASSFGGDEQYF | TGTGCCAGCAGTTTTGGAGGGGACGAGCAGTACTTC
TRBJ2-2 | once | TRBV5-1 | - | CASQDSPNTGELFF | TGCGCCAGCCAGGACAGTCCGAACACCGGGGAGCTGTTTTTT
TRBJ1-1 | - | TRBV4-1 | - | CASSPYQLNTEAFF | TGCGCCAGCAGCCCGTACCAATTGAACACTGAAGCTTTCTTT
TRBJ1-2 | - | TRBV10-3 | TRBD1 | CAINSGTGRYGYTF | TGTGCCATAAACTCCGGGACAGGGAGGTATGGCTACACCTTC
TRBJ2-5 | - | TRBV6-2/TRBV6-3 | - | CASSPDRETQYF | TGTGCCAGCAGTCCAGATCGCGAGACCCAGTACTTC
TRBJ2-7 | - | TRBV30 | TRBD1 | CASLRDSSYEQYF | TGTGCCTCCCTCCGGGACAGTTCCTACGAGCAGTACTTC
TRBJ1-5 | - | TRBV29-1 | - | CSVRGDSNQPQHF | TGCAGCGTCCGAGGGGATAGCAATCAGCCCCAGCATTTT
TRBJ2-2 | - | TRBV11-2 | - | CASSLAGVVRDTGELFF | TGTGCCAGCAGCTTAGCGGGAGTTGTTAGGGACACCGGGGAGCTGTTTTTT
TRBJ2-1 | - | TRBV7-2 | - | CASSLAGGYDEQFF | TGTGCCAGCAGCTTAGCTGGCGGATACGATGAGCAGTTCTTC
TRBJ2-2 | - | TRBV9 | - | CASSVVGSGELFF | TGTGCCAGCAGCGTAGTAGGGTCCGGGGAGCTGTTTTTT
TRBJ2-7 | - | TRBV10-3 | - | CAITNSAYEQYF | TGTGCCATCACGAACAGCGCCTACGAGCAGTACTTC
TRBJ2-2 | - | TRBV19 | TRBD2 | CASSIAGTSGKGGPGELFF | TGTGCCAGTAGTATCGCCGGGACTAGCGGGAAAGGCGGTCCCGGGGAGCTGTTTTTT
TRBJ2-3 | - | TRBV9 | - | CASSVDPGGLADTQYF | TGTGCCAGCAGCGTAGATCCAGGGGGGTTGGCAGATACGCAGTATTTT
TRBJ2-7 | - | TRBV7-2 | TRBD2 | CASSLDFSGTSYEQYF | TGTGCCAGCAGCTTAGATTTTAGCGGGACCTCCTACGAGCAGTACTTC
TRBJ1-1 | - | TRBV3-1 | - | CASSPTGTEKNTEAFF | TGTGCCAGCAGCCCGACCGGGACGGAAAAAAACACTGAAGCTTTCTTT
TRBJ2-7 | few | TRBV7-9 | - | CASSAVLGEQYF | TGTGCCAGCAGCGCGGTTTTGGGCGAGCAGTACTTC
TRBJ2-2 | - | TRBV30 | - | CAWSVGRRGELFF | TGTGCCTGGAGTGTAGGGAGGCGCGGGGAGCTGTTTTTT
TRBJ2-2 | - | TRBV25-1 | TRBD1 | CASSDSAGGNTGELFF | TGTGCCAGCAGTGATTCTGCAGGGGGGAACACCGGGGAGCTGTTTTTT
TRBJ2-2 | - | TRBV5-4 | TRBD2 | CASSFGTSGSPGELFF | TGTGCCAGCAGCTTCGGGACTAGCGGGAGTCCCGGGGAGCTGTTTTTT
TRBJ1-6 | - | TRBV9 | TRBD1 | CASSPHPGTVNSPLHF | TGTGCCAGCAGCCCCCACCCGGGGACAGTTAATTCACCCCTCCACTTT
TRBJ1-5 | - | TRBV29-1 | TRBD1 | CSVRTGGNQPQHF | TGCAGCGTGCGGACAGGGGGCAATCAGCCCCAGCATTTT
TRBJ2-1 | - | TRBV5-1 | - | CASSSGQSYNEQFF | TGCGCCAGCAGCTCAGGACAGAGCTACAATGAGCAGTTCTTC
TRBJ1-1 | - | TRBV4-2 | TRBD1 | CASSPRRTGADTEAFF | TGTGCCAGCAGCCCAAGACGGACAGGGGCGGACACTGAAGCTTTCTTT
TRBJ2-3 | - | TRBV2 | TRBD2 | CASKGGGAAVTQYF | TGTGCCTCCAAGGGCGGGGGGGCCGCGGTTACGCAGTATTTT
TRBJ1-2 | once | TRBV7-3 | - | CASSLSQTGYYGYTF | TGTGCCAGCAGCTTATCCCAGACAGGTTACTATGGCTACACCTTC
TRBJ2-7 | - | TRBV11-2 | - | CASRAGRSYEQYF | TGTGCCAGCAGGGCGGGACGATCCTACGAGCAGTACTTC
TRBJ2-3 | - | TRBV30 | TRBD2 | CAWSASGPRDTQYF | TGTGCCTGGAGTGCTAGCGGGCCTAGGGATACGCAGTATTTT
TRBJ2-7 | once | TRBV19 | - | CASSIWGTTADEQYF | TGTGCCAGTAGTATTTGGGGGACAACAGCCGACGAGCAGTACTTC
TRBJ2-3 | - | TRBV30 | - | CAWSEVDTQYF | TGTGCCTGGAGTGAGGTAGATACGCAGTATTTT
TRBJ2-7 | - | TRBV20-1 | - | CSAPLAESLEQYF | TGCAGTGCCCCCTTGGCGGAGTCGCTCGAGCAGTACTTC
TRBJ2-7 | - | TRBV10-3 | TRBD2 | CAISPTSGTIEQYF | TGTGCCATCAGCCCCACTAGCGGGACGATCGAGCAGTACTTC
TRBJ2-4 | - | TRBV6-2/TRBV6-3 | - | CASSPSGVAKNIQYF | TGTGCCAGCAGCCCTTCGGGTGTAGCCAAAAACATTCAGTACTTC
TRBJ1-5 | - | TRBV10-3 | - | CAIRMGLGQPQHF | TGTGCCATCCGTATGGGGTTGGGTCAGCCCCAGCATTTT
TRBJ1-6 | - | TRBV27 | - | CASSPTADNSPLHF | TGTGCCAGCAGTCCGACAGCCGATAATTCACCCCTCCACTTT
TRBJ1-5 | - | TRBV7-2 | - | CASSLAFGDQPQHF | TGTGCCAGCAGCTTAGCGTTCGGAGATCAGCCCCAGCATTTT
TRBJ1-5 | once | TRBV4-1 | - | CASSQVVIQSNQPQHF | TGCGCCAGCAGCCAAGTAGTTATACAGAGCAATCAGCCCCAGCATTTT
TRBJ2-7 | few | TRBV6-5 | - | CASSYSRGSSYEQYF | TGTGCCAGCAGTTACTCCAGAGGAAGCTCCTACGAGCAGTACTTC
TRBJ1-2 | - | TRBV7-2 | - | CASSLLAEGIYGYTF | TGTGCCAGCAGCTTATTGGCCGAGGGGATCTATGGCTACACCTTC
TRBJ1-1 | - | TRBV3-1 | - | CASSPRGGMGVFDTEAFF | TGTGCCAGCAGCCCACGGGGGGGCATGGGCGTATTCGACACTGAAGCTTTCTTT
TRBJ1-2 | - | TRBV5-6 | TRBD1 | CASSSTGDRGNYGYTF | TGTGCCAGCAGTTCTACTGGGGACAGGGGCAACTATGGCTACACCTTC
TRBJ2-7 | - | TRBV29-1 | TRBD2 | CSVLSWTSGRWEQYF | TGCAGCGTTTTAAGTTGGACTAGCGGGAGGTGGGAGCAGTACTTC
TRBJ1-1 | few | TRBV6-2/TRBV6-3 | - | CASSYSGGTEAFF | TGTGCCAGCAGTTACTCTGGGGGGACTGAAGCTTTCTTT
TRBJ2-7 | - | TRBV7-6 | - | CASSLKASGYEQYF | TGTGCCAGCAGCCTAAAAGCCAGCGGGTACGAGCAGTACTTC
TRBJ1-1 | - | TRBV7-2 | TRBD1 | CASSFGGTATEAFF | TGTGCCAGCAGCTTTGGAGGGACAGCCACTGAAGCTTTCTTT
TRBJ2-2 | - | TRBV6-1 | - | CASIPGSGELFF | TGTGCCAGCATCCCCGGGTCCGGGGAGCTGTTTTTT
TRBJ1-1 | - | TRBV2 | TRBD1 | CASSFNIGTVEAFF | TGTGCCAGCTCTTTCAACATAGGGACAGTCGAAGCTTTCTTT
TRBJ2-2 | - | TRBV25-1 | TRBD2 | CASSKRGGGTGELFF | TGTGCCAGCAGCAAACGGGGGGGTGGGACCGGGGAGCTGTTTTTT
TRBJ1-1 | - | TRBV20-1 | - | CSGLSLNTEAFF | TGCAGTGGGCTGTCACTGAACACTGAAGCTTTCTTT
TRBJ2-7 | - | TRBV7-2 | TRBD1 | CASSLEPDRDYEQYF | TGTGCCAGCAGCTTAGAGCCGGACAGGGACTACGAGCAGTACTTC
TRBJ2-7 | - | TRBV6-2/TRBV6-3 | TRBD2 | CASSYDGTSGTFSYEQYF | TGTGCCAGCAGTTACGATGGGACTAGCGGGACCTTCTCCTACGAGCAGTACTTC
TRBJ1-1 | - | TRBV13 | TRBD1 | CASSLLRQGGTEAFF | TGTGCCAGCAGCTTACTTCGACAGGGGGGCACTGAAGCTTTCTTT
TRBJ1-2 | - | TRBV5-1 | TRBD1 | CASSKTGEGYTF | TGCGCCAGCAGCAAGACAGGGGAGGGCTACACCTTC
TRBJ1-5 | - | TRBV18 | - | CASSPEGLQPQHF | TGTGCCAGCTCACCAGAAGGACTCCAGCCCCAGCATTTT
TRBJ2-1 | - | TRBV7-2 | TRBD1 | CASSPDRVSYNEQFF | TGTGCCAGCAGCCCGGACAGGGTTTCCTACAATGAGCAGTTCTTC